Presented here are 13 T cell receptor beta chains from one specimen sequenced in a study of blood T cell repertoires in COVID-19. Data came from immunoSEQ multiplex PCR; TCRdb stores just in-frame clones and leaves some out. The table shows some 400,000 clones, with over 85% occurring only once. The sample taken for sequencing was PBMCs or T cells enriched from blood (not recorded which). These receptors came from a woman younger than 45 who had recovered from COVID-19.

The chain carries TRBV7-9 and TRBJ1-2; the match to TRBD1 covers 10 bases. After removal of 0 bases from V and 5 bases from J, the junction contained 3 bases not matched to a gene. CDR3 length: 15 residues. Germline V lookup: CDR1 SEHNR, CDR2 FQNEAQ (reference sequence). The CDR3 bases are TGTGCCAGCAGCTTAGCGGGGGGACAGGGGTATGGCTACACCTTC. It specifies CASSLAGGQGYGYTF.

The V and J genes are TRBV5-1 and TRBJ2-7; TRBD1 matches 8 bases. Per germline, CDR1 SGHRS and CDR2 YFSETQ. V was pared by 4 bases and J by 0 bases, with 6 bases of the junction left unmatched. The CDR3 is 15 residues long. The CDR3 reads CASSPGQGSSYEQYF. As DNA, the CDR3 is TGCGCCAGCAGCCCCGGACAGGGAAGCTCCTACGAGCAGTACTTC.

V gene TRBV9 combines with J gene TRBJ2-3, with TRBD2 matching 8 bases. The germline V gene encodes CDR1 SGDLS and CDR2 YYNGEE. V dropped 2 bases and J dropped 0; count of bases not matched to a gene: 2. This CDR3 region has 15 residues. The CDR3 sequence: CASSVTSGSTDTQYF. For the CDR3, the DNA is TGTGCCAGCAGCGTTACTAGCGGCAGCACAGATACGCAGTATTTT.

Turning to this clone: Other DNA sequences from this sample encode an identical CDR3 as well. The V and J genes are TRBV28 and TRBJ2-2; 7 bases align to TRBD2. The CDR3 is made up of 15 amino acids. Germline CDR1 reads MDHEN; CDR2 reads SYDVKM. J was trimmed by 2 bases and V by 6 bases; bases with no gene match: 6. The CDR3: CASSPPSGNTGELFF. The CDR3 nucleotides are TGTGCCAGCAGCCCTCCTAGCGGAAACACCGGGGAGCTGTTTTTT.

The chain uses TRBV28 and TRBJ2-1; 10 bases match TRBD2. The germline CDR1 and CDR2 sequences are MDHEN and SYDVKM. The CDR3 contains 19 residues. The CDR3 sequence: CASQQEEWFSLAGEREQFF. The CDR3 coding sequence is TGTGCGTCCCAGCAGGAAGAGTGGTTCAGTCTAGCGGGAGAGCGGGAGCAGTTCTTC.

V is TRBV7-3 and J is TRBJ2-3, with TRBD1 matching 8 bases. V lost 2 bases and J lost 2; bases outside the gene matches: 6. CDR1 SGHTA and CDR2 FQGTGA come from the germline V gene. The CDR3 loop spans 16 amino acids. The CDR3 DNA sequence: TGTGCCAGCAGCTTAGGCCGGGACAGGTACACAGATACGCAGTATTTT. This translates into CASSLGRDRYTDTQYF.

Here the CDR3 reads CASSLTSGGLDTQYF. CDR3 sequence (DNA): TGTGCCAGCAGCTTGACTAGCGGGGGGCTCGATACGCAGTATTTT. The V gene is TRBV9, the J gene TRBJ2-3; TRBD2 aligns across 13 bases. The junction had 5 bases not matched to a gene; V was cut back by 4 bases and J by 6 bases. The CDR3 is made up of 15 amino acids. Germline loops: CDR1 SGDLS, CDR2 YYNGEE.

The V call is TRBV7-8, the J call TRBJ2-7, with D possibly TRBD2 on 5 matching bases. The germline CDR1 and CDR2 sequences are SGHVS and FQNEAQ. The CDR3 consists of 15 residues. V was shortened by 7 bases and J by 0 bases, with 16 bases between the two germline ends. The DNA for the CDR3 is TGTGCCAGCACCATCGGCGGGCCAAGCTCCTACGAGCAGTACTTC. Amino acids: CASTIGGPSSYEQYF.

With regard to this clone: At one end, the junction sequence differs from germline, possibly due to a read error. The rearrangement joins TRBV7-7 to TRBJ2-2; D is possibly TRBD1 (5 bases). This CDR3 contains 16 residues. Germline values: CDR1 SSHAT, CDR2 FNYEAQ (reference sequence). The CDR3 loop is CASSSALGQNTGELFF. DNA for the CDR3: TGTGCTAGCAGCTCCGCCCTAGGACAGAACACCGGGGAGCTGTTTTTT.

This clone occurred many times. The rearrangement links TRBV6-1 to TRBJ2-3, with 10 bases that match TRBD2. The ends lost 0 bases at V and 6 bases at J; junction bases unmatched: 6. Germline values: CDR1 MNHNS, CDR2 SASEGT. The CDR3 totals 16 residues. The CDR3 DNA reads TGTGCCAGCAGTGAAGCTTTAGCGGGGGGCGGGGATACGCAGTATTTT. Translation: CASSEALAGGGDTQYF.

CDR3 region: CASSKGLVSNEQFF. The CDR3 bases are TGTGCCAGCAGCAAGGGACTAGTAAGCAATGAGCAGTTCTTC. The V call is TRBV5-4, the J call TRBJ2-1; 8 bases map to TRBD2. Germline V gene data show CDR1 as SGHNT and CDR2 as YYREEE (reference sequence). J lost 6 bases, V lost 4 bases, and 6 bases had no gene match. This CDR3 has 14 residues. The whole variable domain, filled in from reference TRBV5-4 and TRBJ2-1, reads ETGVTQSPTHLIKTRGQQVTLRCSSQSGHNTVSWYQQALGQGPQFIFQYYREEENGRGNFPPRFSGLQFPNYSSELNVNALELDDSALYLCASSKGLVSNEQFFGPGTRLTVL.

This chain links TRBV25-1 with TRBJ2-1, with TRBD2 matching 9 bases. After removal of 0 bases from V and 7 bases from J, the junction contained 13 bases not matched to a gene. From germline, CDR1 is MGHDK and CDR2 SYGVNS. CDR3 length: 18 residues. The CDR3 nucleotides read TGTGCCAGCAGTGAATATTTCGGCGGGAGGGCCATAGGTAATGAGCAGTTCTTC. Its translation is CASSEYFGGRAIGNEQFF.

The chain combines TRBV29-1 with TRBJ1-2; no clear D. Trimming took 2 bases from V and 7 from J, leaving 8 bases between them. CDR3 size: 11 residues. In germline, CDR1 is SQVTM, CDR2 ANQGSEA. The CDR3 sequence: CSVESGSGYTF. The DNA of the CDR3 is TGCAGCGTTGAATCGGGGTCTGGCTACACCTTC.